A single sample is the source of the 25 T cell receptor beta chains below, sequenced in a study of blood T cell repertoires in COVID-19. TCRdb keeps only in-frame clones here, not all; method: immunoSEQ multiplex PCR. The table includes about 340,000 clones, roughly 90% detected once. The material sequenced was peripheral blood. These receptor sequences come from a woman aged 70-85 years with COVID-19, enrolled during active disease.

The CDR3 protein is CAISEAGWATEAFF. The DNA of the CDR3 is TGTGCCATCAGTGAAGCAGGGTGGGCCACTGAAGCTTTCTTT. The rearrangement links TRBV10-3 to TRBJ1-1, with D possibly matching TRBD1 (5 bases). Per germline, CDR1 ENHRY and CDR2 SYGVKD. V lost 3 bases and J 4 bases, leaving 12 bases between the germline ends. CDR3 length equals 14 residues.

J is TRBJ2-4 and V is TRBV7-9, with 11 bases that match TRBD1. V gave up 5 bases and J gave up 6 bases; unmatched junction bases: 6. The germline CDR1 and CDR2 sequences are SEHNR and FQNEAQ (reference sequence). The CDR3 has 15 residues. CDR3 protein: CASSTGQGAGNIQYF. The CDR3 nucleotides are TGTGCCAGCAGCACCGGACAGGGGGCAGGAAACATTCAGTACTTC.

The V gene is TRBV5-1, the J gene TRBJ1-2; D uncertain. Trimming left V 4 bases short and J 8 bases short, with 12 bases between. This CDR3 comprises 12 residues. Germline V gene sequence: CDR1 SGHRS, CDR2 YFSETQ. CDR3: CASSKDSRGYTF. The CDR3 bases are TGCGCCAGCAGCAAGGACTCGCGGGGCTACACCTTC.

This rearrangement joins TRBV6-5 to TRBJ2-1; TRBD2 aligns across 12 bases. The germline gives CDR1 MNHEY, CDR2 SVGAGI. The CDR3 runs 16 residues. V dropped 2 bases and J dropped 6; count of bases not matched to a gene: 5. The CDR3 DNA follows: TGTGCCAGCAGTTACGTCCTAGCGGGGGGGCCCAATGAGCAGTTCTTC. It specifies CASSYVLAGGPNEQFF.

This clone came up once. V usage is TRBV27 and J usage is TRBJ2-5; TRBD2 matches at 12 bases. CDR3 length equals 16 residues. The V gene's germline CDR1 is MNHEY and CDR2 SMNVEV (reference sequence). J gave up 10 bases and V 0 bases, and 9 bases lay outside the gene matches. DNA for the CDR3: TGTGCCAGCAGTTTATCGGCTAGCGGGGGGGACGGCAACCAGTACTTC. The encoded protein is CASSLSASGGDGNQYF.

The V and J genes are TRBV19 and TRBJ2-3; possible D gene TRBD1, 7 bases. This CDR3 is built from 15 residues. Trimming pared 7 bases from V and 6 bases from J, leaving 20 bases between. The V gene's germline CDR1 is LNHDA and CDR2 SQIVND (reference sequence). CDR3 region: CASKRQGWGADTQYF. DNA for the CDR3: TGTGCCAGTAAACGACAGGGTTGGGGGGCGGATACGCAGTATTTT.

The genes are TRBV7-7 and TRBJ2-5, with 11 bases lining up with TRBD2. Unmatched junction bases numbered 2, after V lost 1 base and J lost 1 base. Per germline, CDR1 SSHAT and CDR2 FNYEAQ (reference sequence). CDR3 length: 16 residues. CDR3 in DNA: TGTGCCAGCAGCTTAGGCCTAGCGGGGGGCCAAGAGACCCAGTACTTC. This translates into CASSLGLAGGQETQYF.

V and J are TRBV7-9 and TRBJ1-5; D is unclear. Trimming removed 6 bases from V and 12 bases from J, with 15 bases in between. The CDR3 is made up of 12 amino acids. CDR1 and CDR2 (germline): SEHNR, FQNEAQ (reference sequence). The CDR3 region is CASSYGVEGQHF. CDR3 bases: TGTGCCAGCAGTTATGGAGTGGAGGGCCAGCATTTT.

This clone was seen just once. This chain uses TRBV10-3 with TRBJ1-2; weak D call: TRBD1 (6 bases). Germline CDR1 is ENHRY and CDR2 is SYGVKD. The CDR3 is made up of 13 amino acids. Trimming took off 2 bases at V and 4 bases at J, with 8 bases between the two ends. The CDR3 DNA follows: TGTGCCATCAGTGAGGGGGGGGCCTATGGCTACACCTTC. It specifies CAISEGGAYGYTF.

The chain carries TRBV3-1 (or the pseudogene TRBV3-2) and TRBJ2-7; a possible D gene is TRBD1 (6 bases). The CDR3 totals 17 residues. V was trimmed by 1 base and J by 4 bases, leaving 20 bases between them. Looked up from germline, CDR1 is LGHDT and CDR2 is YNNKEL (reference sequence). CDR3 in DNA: TGTGCCAGCAGCCAAGGGCCCTTACAGGGTTCCGTTTACGAGCAGTACTTC. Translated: CASSQGPLQGSVYEQYF.

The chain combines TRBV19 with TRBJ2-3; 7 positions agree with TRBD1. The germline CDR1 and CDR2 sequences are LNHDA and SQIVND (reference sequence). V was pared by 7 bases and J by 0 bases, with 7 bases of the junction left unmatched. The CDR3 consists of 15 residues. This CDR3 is CASKTGAWSTDTQYF. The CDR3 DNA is TGTGCCAGTAAAACAGGGGCGTGGAGCACAGATACGCAGTATTTT.

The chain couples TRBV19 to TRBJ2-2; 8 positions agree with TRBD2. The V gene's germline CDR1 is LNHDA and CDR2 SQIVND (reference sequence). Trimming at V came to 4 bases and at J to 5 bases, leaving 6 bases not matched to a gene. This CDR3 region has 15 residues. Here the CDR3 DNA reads TGTGCCAGTAGTACGGGGGGGACAACAACCGGGGAGCTGTTTTTT. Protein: CASSTGGTTTGELFF.

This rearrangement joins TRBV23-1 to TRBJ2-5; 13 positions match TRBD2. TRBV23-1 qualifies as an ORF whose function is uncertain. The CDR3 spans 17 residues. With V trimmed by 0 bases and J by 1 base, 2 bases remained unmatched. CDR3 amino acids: CASSQSGLAGFQETQYF. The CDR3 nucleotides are TGCGCCAGCAGTCAATCGGGACTAGCGGGGTTCCAAGAGACCCAGTACTTC.

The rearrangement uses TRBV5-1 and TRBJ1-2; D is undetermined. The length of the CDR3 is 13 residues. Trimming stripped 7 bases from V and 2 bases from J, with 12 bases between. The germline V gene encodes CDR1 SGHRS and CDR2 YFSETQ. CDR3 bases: TGCGCCAGCGGGGAGGATCGGAACTATGGCTACACCTTC. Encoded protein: CASGEDRNYGYTF.

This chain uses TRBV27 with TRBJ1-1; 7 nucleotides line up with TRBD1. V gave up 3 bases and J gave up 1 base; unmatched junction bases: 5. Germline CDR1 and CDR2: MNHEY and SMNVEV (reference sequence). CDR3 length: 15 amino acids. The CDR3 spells CASSFHRDRNTEAFF. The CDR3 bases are TGTGCCAGCAGTTTCCACCGGGACAGGAACACTGAAGCTTTCTTT.

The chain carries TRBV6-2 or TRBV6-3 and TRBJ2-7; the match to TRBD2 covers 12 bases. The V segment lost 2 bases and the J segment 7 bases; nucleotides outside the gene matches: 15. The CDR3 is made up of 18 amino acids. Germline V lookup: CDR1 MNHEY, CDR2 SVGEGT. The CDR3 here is CASSYPLVLAGGPGEQYF. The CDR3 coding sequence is TGTGCCAGCAGTTACCCGCTCGTTCTAGCGGGGGGGCCGGGAGAGCAGTACTTC.

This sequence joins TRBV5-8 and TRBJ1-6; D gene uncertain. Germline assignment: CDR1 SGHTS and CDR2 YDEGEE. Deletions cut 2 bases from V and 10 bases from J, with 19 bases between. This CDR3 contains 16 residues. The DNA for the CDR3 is TGTGCCAGCAGCTTTCTGATCCCCAGGAAAGACTCACCCCTCCACTTT. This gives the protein CASSFLIPRKDSPLHF. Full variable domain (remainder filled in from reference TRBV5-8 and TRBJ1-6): EAGVTQSPTHLIKTRGQQATLRCSPISGHTSVYWYQQALGLGLQFLLWYDEGEERNRGNFPPRFSGRQFPNYSSELNVNALELEDSALYLCASSFLIPRKDSPLHFGNGTRLTVT.

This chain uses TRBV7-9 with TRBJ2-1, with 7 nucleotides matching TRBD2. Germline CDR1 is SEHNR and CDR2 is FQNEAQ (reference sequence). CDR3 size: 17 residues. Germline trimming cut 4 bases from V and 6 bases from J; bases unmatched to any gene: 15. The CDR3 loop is CASSSLWGRDSSNEQFF. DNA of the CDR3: TGTGCCAGCAGCTCATTGTGGGGGAGGGATTCTAGCAATGAGCAGTTCTTC.

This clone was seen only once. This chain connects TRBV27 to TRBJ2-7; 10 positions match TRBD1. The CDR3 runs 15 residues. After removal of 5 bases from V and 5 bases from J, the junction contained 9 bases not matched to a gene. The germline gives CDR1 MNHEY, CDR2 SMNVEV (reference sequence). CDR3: CASSPGTGESNEQYF. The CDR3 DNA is TGTGCCAGCAGTCCCGGGACAGGGGAGTCGAACGAGCAGTACTTC.

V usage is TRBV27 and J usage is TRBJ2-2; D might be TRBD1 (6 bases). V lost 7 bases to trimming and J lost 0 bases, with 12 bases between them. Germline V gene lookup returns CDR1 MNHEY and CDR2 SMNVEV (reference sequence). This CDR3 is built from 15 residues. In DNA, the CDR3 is TGTGCCAGCAAGCCCAGGGGCCCGAACACCGGGGAGCTGTTTTTT. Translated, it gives CASKPRGPNTGELFF.

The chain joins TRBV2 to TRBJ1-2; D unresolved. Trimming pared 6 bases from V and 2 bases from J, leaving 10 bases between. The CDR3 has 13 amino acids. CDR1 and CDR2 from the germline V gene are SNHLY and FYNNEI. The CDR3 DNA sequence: TGTGCCAGCAGGGCAGGTTCCAACTATGGCTACACCTTC. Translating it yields CASRAGSNYGYTF.

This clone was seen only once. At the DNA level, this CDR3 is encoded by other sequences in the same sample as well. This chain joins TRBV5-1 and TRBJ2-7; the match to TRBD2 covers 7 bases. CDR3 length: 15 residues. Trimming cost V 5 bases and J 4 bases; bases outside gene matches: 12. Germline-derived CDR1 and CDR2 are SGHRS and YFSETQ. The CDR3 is CASSLAPGTIYEQYF. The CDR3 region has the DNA TGCGCCAGCAGTCTCGCCCCCGGGACTATATACGAGCAGTACTTC.

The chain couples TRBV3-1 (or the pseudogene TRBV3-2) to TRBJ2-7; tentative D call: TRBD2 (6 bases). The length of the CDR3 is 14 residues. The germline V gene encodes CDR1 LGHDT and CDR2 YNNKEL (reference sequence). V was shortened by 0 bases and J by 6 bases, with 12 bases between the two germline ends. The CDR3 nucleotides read TGTGCCAGCAGCCAAGACGGGGGATGGGGCGAGCAGTACTTC. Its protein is CASSQDGGWGEQYF.

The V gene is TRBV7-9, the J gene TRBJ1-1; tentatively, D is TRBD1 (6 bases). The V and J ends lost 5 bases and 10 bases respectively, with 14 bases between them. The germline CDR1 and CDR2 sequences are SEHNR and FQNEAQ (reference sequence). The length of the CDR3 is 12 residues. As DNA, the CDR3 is TGTGCCAGCAGCCTAGGGACAACCGCAGCTTTCTTT. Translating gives CASSLGTTAAFF.

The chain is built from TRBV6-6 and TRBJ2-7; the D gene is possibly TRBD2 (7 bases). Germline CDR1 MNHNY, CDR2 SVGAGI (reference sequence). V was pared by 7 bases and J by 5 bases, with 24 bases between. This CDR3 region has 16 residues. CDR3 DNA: TGTGCCAGCACCCGTCTTCCCGGACTAGGGGGGGACGAGCAGTACTTC. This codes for CASTRLPGLGGDEQYF.